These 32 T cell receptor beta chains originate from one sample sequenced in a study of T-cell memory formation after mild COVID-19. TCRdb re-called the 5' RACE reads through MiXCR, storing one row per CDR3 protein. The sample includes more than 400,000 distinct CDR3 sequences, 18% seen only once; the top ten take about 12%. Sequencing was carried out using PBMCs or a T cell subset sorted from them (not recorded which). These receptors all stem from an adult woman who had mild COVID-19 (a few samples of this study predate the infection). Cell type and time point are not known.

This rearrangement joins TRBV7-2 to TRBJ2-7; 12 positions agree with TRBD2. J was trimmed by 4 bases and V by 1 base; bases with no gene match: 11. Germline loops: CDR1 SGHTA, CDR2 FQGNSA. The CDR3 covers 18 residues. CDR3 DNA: TGTGCCAGCAGCTTAGGACCGGTAGGACTAGCGGGACGGTACGAGCAGTACTTC. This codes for CASSLGPVGLAGRYEQYF.

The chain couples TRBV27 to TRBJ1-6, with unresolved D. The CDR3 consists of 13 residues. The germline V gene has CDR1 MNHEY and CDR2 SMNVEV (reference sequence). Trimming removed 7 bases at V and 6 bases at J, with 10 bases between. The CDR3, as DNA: TGTGCCAGCACCCGGTTAGGTAATTCACCCCTCCACTTT. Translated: CASTRLGNSPLHF.

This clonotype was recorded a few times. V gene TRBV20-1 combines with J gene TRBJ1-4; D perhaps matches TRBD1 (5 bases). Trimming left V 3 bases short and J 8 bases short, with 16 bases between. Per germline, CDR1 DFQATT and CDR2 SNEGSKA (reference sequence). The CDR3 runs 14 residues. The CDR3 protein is CSASSRRGGEKLFF. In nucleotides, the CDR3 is TGCAGTGCTAGTAGTCGACGCGGGGGAGAAAAACTGTTTTTT.

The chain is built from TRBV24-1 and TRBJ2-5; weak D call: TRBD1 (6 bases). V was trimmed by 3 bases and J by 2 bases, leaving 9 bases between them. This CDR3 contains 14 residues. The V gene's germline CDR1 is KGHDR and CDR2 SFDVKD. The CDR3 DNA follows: TGTGCCACCAGTGATGCAGGGGTTCAAGAGACCCAGTACTTC. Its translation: CATSDAGVQETQYF.

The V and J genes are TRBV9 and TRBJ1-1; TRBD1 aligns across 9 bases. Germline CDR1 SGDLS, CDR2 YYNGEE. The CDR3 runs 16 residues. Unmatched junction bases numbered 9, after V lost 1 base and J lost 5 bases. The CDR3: CASSVNRGQSSTEAFF. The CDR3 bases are TGTGCCAGCAGCGTAAACAGGGGGCAGTCGAGTACTGAAGCTTTCTTT.

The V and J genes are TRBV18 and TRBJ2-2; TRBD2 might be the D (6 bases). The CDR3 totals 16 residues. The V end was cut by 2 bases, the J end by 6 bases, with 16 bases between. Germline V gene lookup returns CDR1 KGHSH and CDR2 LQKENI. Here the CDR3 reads CASSPTSSVPAGELFF. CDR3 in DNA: TGTGCCAGCTCACCAACTTCTAGCGTTCCGGCCGGGGAGCTGTTTTTT.

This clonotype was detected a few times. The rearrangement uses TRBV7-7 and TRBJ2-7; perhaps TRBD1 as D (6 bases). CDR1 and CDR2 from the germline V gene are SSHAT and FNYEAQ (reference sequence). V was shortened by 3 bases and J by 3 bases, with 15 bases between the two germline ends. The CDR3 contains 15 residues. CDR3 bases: TGTGCCAGCAGCTTGCAGGGGCAGAGGGACTACGAGCAGTACTTC. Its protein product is CASSLQGQRDYEQYF.

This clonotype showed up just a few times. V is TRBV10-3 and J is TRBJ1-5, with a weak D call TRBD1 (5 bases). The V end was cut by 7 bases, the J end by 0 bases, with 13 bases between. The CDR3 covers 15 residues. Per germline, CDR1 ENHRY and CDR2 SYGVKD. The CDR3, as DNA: TGTGCCATCAAGGCAGGGACCTATAGCAATCAGCCCCAGCATTTT. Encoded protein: CAIKAGTYSNQPQHF.

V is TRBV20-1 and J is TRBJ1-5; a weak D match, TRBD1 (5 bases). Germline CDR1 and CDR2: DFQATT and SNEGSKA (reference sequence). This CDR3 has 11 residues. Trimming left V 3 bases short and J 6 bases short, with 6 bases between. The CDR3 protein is CSASQGQPQHF. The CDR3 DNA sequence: TGCAGTGCTAGCCAGGGTCAGCCCCAGCATTTT.

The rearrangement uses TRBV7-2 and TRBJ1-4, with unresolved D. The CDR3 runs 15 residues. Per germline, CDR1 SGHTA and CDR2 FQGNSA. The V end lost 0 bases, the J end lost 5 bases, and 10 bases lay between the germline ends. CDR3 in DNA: TGTGCCAGCAGCTTAGCGCGGAACCACAATGAAAAACTGTTTTTT. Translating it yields CASSLARNHNEKLFF.

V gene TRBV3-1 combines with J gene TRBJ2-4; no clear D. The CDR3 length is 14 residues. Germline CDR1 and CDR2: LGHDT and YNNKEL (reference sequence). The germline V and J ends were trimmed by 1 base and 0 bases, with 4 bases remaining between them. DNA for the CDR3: TGTGCCAGCAGCCAAGGACTAGCCAAAAACATTCAGTACTTC. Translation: CASSQGLAKNIQYF. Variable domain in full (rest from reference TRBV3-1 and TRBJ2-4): DTAVSQTPKYLVTQMGNDKSIKCEQNLGHDTMYWYKQDSKKFLKIMFSYNNKELIINETVPNRFSPKSPDKAHLNLHINSLELGDSAVYFCASSQGLAKNIQYFGAGTRLSVL.

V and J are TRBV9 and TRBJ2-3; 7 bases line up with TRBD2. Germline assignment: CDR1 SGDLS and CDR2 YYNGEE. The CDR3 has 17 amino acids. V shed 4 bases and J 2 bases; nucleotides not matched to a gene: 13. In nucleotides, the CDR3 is TGTGCCAGCAGCTTATCCTTGAGGGAGGGGAACACAGATACGCAGTATTTT. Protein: CASSLSLREGNTDTQYF.

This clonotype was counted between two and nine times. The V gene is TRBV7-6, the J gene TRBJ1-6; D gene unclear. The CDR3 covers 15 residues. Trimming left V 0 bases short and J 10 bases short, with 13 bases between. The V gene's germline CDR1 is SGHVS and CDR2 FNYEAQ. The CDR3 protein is CASSLARKPGSPLHF. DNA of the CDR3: TGTGCCAGCAGCTTAGCACGGAAACCCGGATCACCCCTCCACTTT.

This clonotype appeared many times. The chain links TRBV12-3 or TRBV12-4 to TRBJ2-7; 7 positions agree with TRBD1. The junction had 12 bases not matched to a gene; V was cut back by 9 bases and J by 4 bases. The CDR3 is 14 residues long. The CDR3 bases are TGTGCCAGGGGGAGCCGGGACAGAGCTTACGAGCAGTACTTC. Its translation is CARGSRDRAYEQYF.

Here the CDR3 DNA reads TGCGCCAGCAGCTTGAACCCTAGGCCAGATACGCAGTATTTT. Encoded protein: CASSLNPRPDTQYF. The rearrangement uses TRBV5-1 and TRBJ2-3; D unresolved. The CDR3 totals 14 residues. Trimming left V 1 base short and J 4 bases short, with 10 bases between. Per germline, CDR1 SGHRS and CDR2 YFSETQ.

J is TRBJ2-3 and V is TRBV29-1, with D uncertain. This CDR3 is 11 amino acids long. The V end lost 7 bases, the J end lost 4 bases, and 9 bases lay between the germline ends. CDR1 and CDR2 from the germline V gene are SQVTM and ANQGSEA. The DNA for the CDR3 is TGCAGCGCTGCTGGACCAGATACGCAGTATTTT. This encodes CSAAGPDTQYF.

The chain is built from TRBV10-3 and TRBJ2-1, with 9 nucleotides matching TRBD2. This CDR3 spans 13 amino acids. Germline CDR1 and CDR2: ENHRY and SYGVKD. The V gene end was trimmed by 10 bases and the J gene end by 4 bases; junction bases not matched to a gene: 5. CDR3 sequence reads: CATRLAEYNEQFF. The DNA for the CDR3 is TGTGCCACGAGACTAGCGGAGTACAATGAGCAGTTCTTC.

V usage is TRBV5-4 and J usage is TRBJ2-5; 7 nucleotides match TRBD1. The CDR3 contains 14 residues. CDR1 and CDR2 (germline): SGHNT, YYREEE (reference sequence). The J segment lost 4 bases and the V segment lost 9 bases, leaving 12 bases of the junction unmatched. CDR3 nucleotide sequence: TGTGCCATGGGGTCCCCGACAGGGCCAGAGACCCAGTACTTC. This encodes CAMGSPTGPETQYF.

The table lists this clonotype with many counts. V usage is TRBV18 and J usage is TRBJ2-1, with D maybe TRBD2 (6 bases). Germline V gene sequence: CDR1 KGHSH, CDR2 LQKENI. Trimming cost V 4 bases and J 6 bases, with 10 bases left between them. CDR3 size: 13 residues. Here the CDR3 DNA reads TGTGCCAGCTCACGTTATAGCGGCAATGAGCAGTTCTTC. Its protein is CASSRYSGNEQFF.

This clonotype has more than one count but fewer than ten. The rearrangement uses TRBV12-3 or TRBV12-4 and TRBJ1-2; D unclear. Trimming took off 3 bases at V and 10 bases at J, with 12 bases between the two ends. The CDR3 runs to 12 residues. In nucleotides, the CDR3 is TGTGCCAGCAGTTTTGGGTCATTATTCTACACCTTC. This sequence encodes CASSFGSLFYTF.

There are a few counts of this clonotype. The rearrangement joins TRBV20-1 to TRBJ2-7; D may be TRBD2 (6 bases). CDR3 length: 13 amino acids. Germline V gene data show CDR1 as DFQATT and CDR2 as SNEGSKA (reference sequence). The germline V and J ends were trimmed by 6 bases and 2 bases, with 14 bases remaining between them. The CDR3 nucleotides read TGCAGTGCCCCCGGGACTGGAGCCTACGAGCAGTACTTC. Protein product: CSAPGTGAYEQYF.

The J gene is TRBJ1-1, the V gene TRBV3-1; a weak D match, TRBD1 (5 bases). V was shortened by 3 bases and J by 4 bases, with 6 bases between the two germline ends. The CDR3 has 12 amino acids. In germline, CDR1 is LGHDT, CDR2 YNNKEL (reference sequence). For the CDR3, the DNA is TGTGCCAGCAGCCAGGGACCCACTGAAGCTTTCTTT. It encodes CASSQGPTEAFF. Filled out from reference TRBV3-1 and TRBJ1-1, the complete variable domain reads DTAVSQTPKYLVTQMGNDKSIKCEQNLGHDTMYWYKQDSKKFLKIMFSYNNKELIINETVPNRFSPKSPDKAHLNLHINSLELGDSAVYFCASSQGPTEAFFGQGTRLTVV.

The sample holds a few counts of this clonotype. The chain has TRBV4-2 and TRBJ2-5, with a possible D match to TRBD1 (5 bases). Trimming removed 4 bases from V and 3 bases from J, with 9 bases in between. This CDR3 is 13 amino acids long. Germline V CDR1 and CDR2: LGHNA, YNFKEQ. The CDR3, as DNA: TGTGCCAGCAGCCCGACAGTGGAAGAGACCCAGTACTTC. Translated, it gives CASSPTVEETQYF.

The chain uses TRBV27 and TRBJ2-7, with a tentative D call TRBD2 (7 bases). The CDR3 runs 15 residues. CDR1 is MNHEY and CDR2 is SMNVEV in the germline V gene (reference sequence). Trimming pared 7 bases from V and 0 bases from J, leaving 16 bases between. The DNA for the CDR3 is TGTGCCAGCACCGTTGCGGCGGGGGCCTCCTACGAGCAGTACTTC. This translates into CASTVAAGASYEQYF.

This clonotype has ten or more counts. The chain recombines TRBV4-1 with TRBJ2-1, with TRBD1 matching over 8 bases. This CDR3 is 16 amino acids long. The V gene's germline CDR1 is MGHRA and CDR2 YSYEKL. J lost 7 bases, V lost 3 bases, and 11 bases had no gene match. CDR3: CASSHMTQGAKNEQFF. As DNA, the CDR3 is TGCGCCAGCAGCCATATGACCCAGGGGGCGAAGAATGAGCAGTTCTTC.

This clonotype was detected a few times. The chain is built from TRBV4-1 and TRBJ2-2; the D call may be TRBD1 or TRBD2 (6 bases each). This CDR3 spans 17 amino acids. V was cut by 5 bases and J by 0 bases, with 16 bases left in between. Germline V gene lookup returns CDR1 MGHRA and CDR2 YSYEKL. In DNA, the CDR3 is TGCGCCAGCAGCTATCGAGGGGGGCCCACGAACACCGGGGAGCTGTTTTTT. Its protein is CASSYRGGPTNTGELFF.

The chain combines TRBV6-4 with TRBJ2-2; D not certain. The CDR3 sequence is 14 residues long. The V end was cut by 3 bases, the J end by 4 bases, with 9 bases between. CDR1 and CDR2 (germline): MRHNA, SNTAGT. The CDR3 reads CASSERPGTGELFF. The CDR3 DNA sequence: TGTGCCAGCAGTGAGAGGCCGGGCACCGGGGAGCTGTTTTTT.

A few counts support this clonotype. The DNA of the CDR3 is TGTGCCAGCGCACTTTTCGCCGAGCAGTACTTC. Amino acid sequence: CASALFAEQYF. V is TRBV5-5 and J is TRBJ2-7; D is uncertain. CDR1 and CDR2 from the germline V gene are SGHKS and YYEKEE (reference sequence). The length of the CDR3 is 11 residues. V dropped 7 bases and J dropped 6 bases, with 11 bases sitting between them.

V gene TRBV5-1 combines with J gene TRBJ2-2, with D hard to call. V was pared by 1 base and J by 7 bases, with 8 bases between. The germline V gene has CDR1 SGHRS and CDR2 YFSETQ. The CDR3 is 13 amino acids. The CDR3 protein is CASSLRDGGELFF. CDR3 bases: TGCGCCAGCAGCTTGAGGGATGGCGGGGAGCTGTTTTTT.

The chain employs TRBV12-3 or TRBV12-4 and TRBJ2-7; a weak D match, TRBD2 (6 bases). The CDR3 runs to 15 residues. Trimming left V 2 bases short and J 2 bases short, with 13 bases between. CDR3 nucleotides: TGTGCCAGCAGTTTACGGCCCTGGGGGGCCTACGAGCAGTACTTC. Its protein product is CASSLRPWGAYEQYF.

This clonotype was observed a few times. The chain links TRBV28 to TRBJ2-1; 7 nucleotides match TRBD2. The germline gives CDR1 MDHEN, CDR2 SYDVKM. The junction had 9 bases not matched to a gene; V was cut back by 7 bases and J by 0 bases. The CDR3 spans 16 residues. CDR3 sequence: CASTPGGPSSYNEQFF. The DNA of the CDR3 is TGTGCCAGCACCCCGGGGGGACCGAGCTCCTACAATGAGCAGTTCTTC.

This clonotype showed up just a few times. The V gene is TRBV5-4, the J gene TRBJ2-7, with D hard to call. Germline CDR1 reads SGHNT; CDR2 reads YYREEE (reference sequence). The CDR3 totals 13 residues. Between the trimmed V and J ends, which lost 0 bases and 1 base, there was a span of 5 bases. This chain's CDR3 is CASSLDPSYEQYF. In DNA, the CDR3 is TGTGCCAGCAGCTTGGATCCATCCTACGAGCAGTACTTC.